This T cell receptor beta chain was sequenced for a study of blood T cell repertoires in COVID-19. The method was immunoSEQ multiplex PCR; TCRdb's version includes in-frame clones alone and lacks a portion of them. The sample lists hundreds of thousands of clones, roughly 90% occurring once. V dropped 10 bases and J dropped 5 bases, with 17 bases sitting between them. The CDR3 consists of 14 residues. Looked up from germline, CDR1 is LGHNA and CDR2 is YNFKEQ. The cohort comprised adults aged roughly 18 to 100 years residing in about two dozen US areas. In assigning cohorts, the study relied on participant-reported clinical history. Among Cohort 3 donors, those recovered had two negative PCRs, clearance, or symptom resolution.

Sequencing was carried out using PBMCs or T cells enriched from blood (not recorded which). This receptor was identified in a man in his fifties or sixties who had recovered from COVID-19. The chain couples TRBV4-2 to TRBJ1-4, with a tentative D call TRBD1 (5 bases). This CDR3 reads CATSGGPRNEKLFF. Here the CDR3 DNA reads TGTGCCACTTCCGGGGGACCGCGCAATGAAAAACTGTTTTTT.